The next 30 T cell receptor beta chains were all read from a single sample in a study of regulatory T cells in long-lasting Graves disease. Time point described: newly diagnosed GD, antithyroid drugs for less than 3 months. The TCR library was made from RNA extracted from PBMCs. Investigators prepared the TCR beta libraries by applying iRepertoire HTBI primers and Arm-PCR of CDR3 regions. TCRdb processed the multiplex PCR reads anew with MiXCR; each CDR3 protein has one entry. The sample shows 400,000 to 550,000 distinct CDR3 sequences, about a sixth of them seen only once. These data were likewise used in another study, on T cells in Graves' hyperthyroidism and ophthalmopathy.

The starting material was peripheral blood mononuclear cells (PBMCs), obtained at new diagnosis, from a patient treated with antithyroid drugs. These receptors all come from a woman between 18 and 29 years old with Graves disease.

This clonotype was observed at least ten times. The chain combines TRBV12-3 or TRBV12-4 with TRBJ2-5; 8 positions match TRBD2. This CDR3 spans 17 amino acids. The V segment lost 0 bases and the J segment 1 base; nucleotides outside the gene matches: 7. The CDR3 spells CASSLARGGRLQETQYF. In DNA, the CDR3 is TGTGCCAGCAGTTTAGCGCGGGGCGGGAGGCTCCAAGAGACCCAGTACTTC.

In its sample, this clonotype was seen many times. The chain has TRBV3-1 and TRBJ2-7, with TRBD2 matching 11 bases. The CDR3 sequence is 14 residues long. After removal of 4 bases from V and 4 bases from J, the junction contained 3 bases not matched to a gene. Germline CDR1 and CDR2: LGHDT and YNNKEL (reference sequence). CDR3 region: CASSRRLAGYEQYF. Here the CDR3 DNA reads TGTGCCAGCAGCCGTAGACTAGCGGGATACGAGCAGTACTTC.

The rearrangement uses TRBV3-1 and TRBJ1-1, with a weak D call TRBD1 (6 bases). Trimming removed 2 bases at V and 1 base at J, with 8 bases between. The CDR3 is 14 amino acids. Germline V gives CDR1 LGHDT, CDR2 YNNKEL (reference sequence). The chain's CDR3 is CASSQSDRNTEAFF. The CDR3 nucleotides read TGTGCCAGCAGCCAATCGGACAGGAACACTGAAGCTTTCTTT.

This clonotype was seen only a few times. An end of the junction differs from the germline gene, which may be a read error. The gene calls are TRBV6-2 or TRBV6-3 and TRBJ2-7; 10 bases agree with TRBD1. Germline lookup yields CDR1 MNHEY and CDR2 SVGEGT. This CDR3 has 15 amino acids. CDR3 region: CASSPTRQGAYEQYF. The CDR3 nucleotides are TGTGCCAGCAGCCCCACCCGACAGGGGGCTTACGAACAGTACTTC.

At least ten counts were recorded for this clonotype. The chain uses TRBV2 and TRBJ1-5; D possibly corresponds to TRBD1 (5 bases). This CDR3 is built from 14 residues. From germline, CDR1 is SNHLY and CDR2 FYNNEI. V dropped 2 bases and J dropped 6 bases, with 11 bases sitting between them. CDR3 sequence (DNA): TGTGCCAGCAGTGAAATAGGGACGGCTCAGCCCCAGCATTTT. Protein product: CASSEIGTAQPQHF.

This clonotype was found many times. This rearrangement joins TRBV10-3 to TRBJ1-1, with 7 bases matching TRBD1. Germline V gene lookup returns CDR1 ENHRY and CDR2 SYGVKD. This CDR3 is 18 amino acids long. V lost 3 bases to trimming and J lost 4 bases; unmatched junction nucleotides: 17. The CDR3 reads CAISDLRAGTEYGTEAFF. The CDR3 region has the DNA TGTGCCATCAGTGATTTACGGGCCGGGACAGAGTACGGCACTGAAGCTTTCTTT.

This clonotype was recorded many times. CDR3 residues: CASSIPPFAEQFF. In DNA, the CDR3 is TGTGCCAGCAGTATCCCTCCCTTTGCAGAGCAGTTCTTC. The gene calls are TRBV27 and TRBJ2-1; D is ambiguous. Germline values: CDR1 MNHEY, CDR2 SMNVEV (reference sequence). V was pared by 5 bases and J by 10 bases, with 15 bases between. The CDR3 consists of 13 residues.

This clonotype was detected ten times or more. The J gene is TRBJ2-1, the V gene TRBV20-1; 8 bases agree with TRBD2. Germline values: CDR1 DFQATT, CDR2 SNEGSKA (reference sequence). The CDR3 is 16 residues long. Trimming at V came to 5 bases and at J to 10 bases, leaving 19 bases not matched to a gene. The chain's CDR3 is CSADTTFSGTSPEQFF. CDR3 DNA: TGCAGTGCTGACACCACCTTTAGCGGGACGTCACCCGAGCAGTTCTTC.

The J gene is TRBJ2-3, the V gene TRBV19, with D uncertain. The CDR3 contains 16 residues. The germline V gene encodes CDR1 LNHDA and CDR2 SQIVND (reference sequence). V shed 1 base and J shed 0 bases, with 11 bases lying between them. The CDR3 bases are TGTGCCAGTAGTATAGGCCCGACGTCTAGCACAGATACGCAGTATTTT. The encoded protein is CASSIGPTSSTDTQYF.

This clonotype was counted ten times or more. V is TRBV28 and J is TRBJ1-2; TRBD1 is a possible D gene (6 bases). V shed 3 bases and J shed 2 bases, with 16 bases lying between them. The germline V gene has CDR1 MDHEN and CDR2 SYDVKM. This CDR3 comprises 16 residues. The CDR3 sequence: CASSFSLGQLNYGYTF. CDR3 coding DNA: TGTGCCAGCAGTTTTTCCCTCGGACAGCTCAACTATGGCTACACCTTC.

In its sample, this clonotype was seen many times. CDR3 DNA sequence: TGCAGTGCTAGGAGACCCAACCGGGGCGGGAGTGTCTCAGCTGAGCAGTTCTTC. This codes for CSARRPNRGGSVSAEQFF. The chain links TRBV20-1 to TRBJ2-1, with TRBD2 matching over 7 bases. The length of the CDR3 is 18 residues. V shed 3 bases and J 9 bases; nucleotides not matched to a gene: 23. The germline V gene encodes CDR1 DFQATT and CDR2 SNEGSKA (reference sequence).

This clonotype was counted ten times or more. V usage is TRBV3-1 and J usage is TRBJ2-4, with no clear D. The CDR3 covers 12 residues. V gave up 1 base and J gave up 7 bases, with 5 bases separating them. Germline CDR1 LGHDT, CDR2 YNNKEL (reference sequence). The CDR3 DNA reads TGTGCCAGCAGCCAAGCCACGAACATTCAGTACTTC. It translates to CASSQATNIQYF.

To note about this clonotype: A much larger clone lies one base from this, so it may be a read error. The chain couples TRBV12-3 or TRBV12-4 to TRBJ2-1; unclear D gene. The V end was cut by 5 bases, the J end by 10 bases, with 9 bases between. The CDR3 extends over 11 amino acids. CDR3 sequence (DNA): TGTGCCAGCAGTCAAATGGCCGAGCAGTTCTTC. Its protein is CASSQMAEQFF.

Points on this clonotype: A read error may be the cause here, since a much bigger clone is one base away. The chain couples TRBV7-9 to TRBJ2-1, with 8 positions matching TRBD1. The CDR3 length is 16 residues. The V gene's germline CDR1 is SEHNR and CDR2 FQNEAQ (reference sequence). CDR3 region: CASSGTGIFSYNEQLF. The CDR3 DNA reads as TGTGCCAGCAGCGGGACAGGTATCTTCTCCTACAATGAGCAGCTCTTC.

This chain uses TRBV7-6 with TRBJ1-4; D gene uncertain. The CDR3 consists of 11 residues. CDR1 and CDR2 (germline): SGHVS, FNYEAQ. V lost 5 bases, J lost 11 bases, and 9 bases lay in between. For the CDR3, the DNA is TGTGCCAGCAGCCTCCGAGATAAACTGTTTTTT. Protein: CASSLRDKLFF.

The CDR3 DNA is TGTGCCAGCAGCCCAGGGGGACTCGCTAGCACAGATACGCAGTATTTT. Its translation: CASSPGGLASTDTQYF. The rearrangement links TRBV7-9 to TRBJ2-3, with D perhaps matching TRBD1 (7 bases). V dropped 5 bases and J dropped 0 bases, with 15 bases sitting between them. This CDR3 comprises 16 residues. CDR1 and CDR2 from the germline V gene are SEHNR and FQNEAQ (reference sequence).

In its sample, this clonotype was seen a few times. This rearrangement joins TRBV2 to TRBJ2-2; either TRBD1 or TRBD2 may fit D (5 bases each). Germline V gene data show CDR1 as SNHLY and CDR2 as FYNNEI. The V gene lost 4 bases and the J gene lost 6 bases, with 12 bases spanning the gap. The CDR3 extends over 14 amino acids. CDR3 sequence: CASSGDLLAGELFF. The CDR3 coding sequence is TGTGCCAGCAGTGGGGACCTCCTGGCCGGGGAGCTGTTTTTT.

The table lists this clonotype with many counts. The V and J genes are TRBV7-2 and TRBJ2-7, with 8 nucleotides matching TRBD2. J was trimmed by 1 base and V by 4 bases; bases with no gene match: 27. The CDR3 extends over 22 amino acids. Germline V gene data show CDR1 as SGHTA and CDR2 as FQGNSA. For the CDR3, the DNA is TGTGCCAGCAGCTCCATGTCACCCACGGGCGGGAGGACTAGGTTGGTTTCCTACGAGCAGTACTTC. Protein product: CASSSMSPTGGRTRLVSYEQYF.

This clonotype came up a few times. In DNA form, the CDR3 reads TGTGCCAGCAGTTACTCTTTTAGCGGGGTCGGTAATGAGCAGTTCTTC. Residues: CASSYSFSGVGNEQFF. The chain carries TRBV6-5 and TRBJ2-1; 8 bases are a match to TRBD2. The CDR3 is 16 residues long. The junction had 8 bases not matched to a gene; V was cut back by 0 bases and J by 7 bases. Per the germline V gene, CDR1 is MNHEY and CDR2 is SVGAGI.

The genes are TRBV28 and TRBJ2-3, with D unclear. Trimming took off 7 bases at V and 0 bases at J, with 14 bases between the two ends. Germline V gene sequence: CDR1 MDHEN, CDR2 SYDVKM. The CDR3 runs to 15 residues. The CDR3: CASISQGISTDTQYF. CDR3 DNA: TGTGCCAGCATTTCCCAAGGTATTAGCACAGATACGCAGTATTTT.

There are many counts of this clonotype. This chain uses TRBV27 with TRBJ1-2; D uncertain. The CDR3 consists of 14 residues. Looked up from germline, CDR1 is MNHEY and CDR2 is SMNVEV (reference sequence). V lost 6 bases, J lost 0 bases, and 11 bases lay in between. This chain's CDR3 is CASSPRSSNYGYTF. In DNA, the CDR3 is TGTGCCAGCAGCCCGAGGAGCTCTAACTATGGCTACACCTTC.

This sequence joins TRBV28 and TRBJ2-7, with TRBD2 matching over 8 bases. The J segment lost 2 bases and the V segment lost 8 bases, leaving 5 bases of the junction unmatched. The CDR3 spans 13 residues. From germline, CDR1 is MDHEN and CDR2 SYDVKM. The CDR3 DNA reads as TGTGCCAGCCGACTGACTAGCGCCTACGAGCAGTACTTC. Its protein is CASRLTSAYEQYF. Full variable domain (remainder filled in from reference TRBV28 and TRBJ2-7): DVKVTQSSRYLVKRTGEKVFLECVQDMDHENMFWYRQDPGLGLRLIYFSYDVKMKEKGDIPEGYSVSREKKERFSLILESASTNQTSMYLCASRLTSAYEQYFGPGTRLTVT.

The count of this clonotype is one. This rearrangement joins TRBV28 to TRBJ2-1; D unresolved. Trimming took 3 bases from V and 14 from J, leaving 20 bases between them. Germline V gene lookup returns CDR1 MDHEN and CDR2 SYDVKM. This CDR3 spans 14 amino acids. The CDR3 protein is CASSFLPKTGFEFF. In nucleotides, the CDR3 is TGTGCCAGCAGTTTCCTACCAAAAACTGGTTTCGAGTTCTTC.

This clonotype has more than one count but fewer than ten. This chain connects TRBV6-5 to TRBJ2-3, with 9 nucleotides matching TRBD2. With V trimmed by 2 bases and J by 5 bases, 5 bases remained unmatched. The CDR3 extends over 15 amino acids. The germline V gene has CDR1 MNHEY and CDR2 SVGAGI. CDR3 coding DNA: TGTGCCAGCAGTTACGGGATAGCGGGAGTAGATACGCAGTATTTT. Its translation: CASSYGIAGVDTQYF.

This clonotype was recorded many times. The rearrangement uses TRBV28 and TRBJ2-3; D might be TRBD1 or TRBD2, each matching 6 bases. The CDR3 length is 17 residues. Deletions cut 5 bases from V and 4 bases from J, with 22 bases between. The germline V gene has CDR1 MDHEN and CDR2 SYDVKM. The DNA of the CDR3 is TGTGCCAGCAGTAGACAATCCCGGGGGACAAGCCCAGATACGCAGTATTTT. Amino acids: CASSRQSRGTSPDTQYF.

This clonotype was picked up one time. One base away lies a much larger clone, so this may be a sequencing read error. The gene calls are TRBV11-1 and TRBJ2-1; 10 bases line up with TRBD2. CDR1 and CDR2 from the germline V gene are SGHAT and FQDESV (reference sequence). The CDR3 loop spans 15 amino acids. Unmatched junction bases numbered 9, after V lost 3 bases and J lost 10 bases. The CDR3 reads CASSLVGTSDYEQFF. The CDR3 nucleotides read TGTGCCAGCAGCTTGGTTGGGACTAGCGACTACGAGCAGTTCTTC.

Ten or more counts support this clonotype. The chain links TRBV12-3 or TRBV12-4 to TRBJ1-1; TRBD1 aligns across 10 bases. Losses at the gene ends were 5 bases for V and 3 bases for J; bases not matched to a gene: 9. The CDR3 totals 16 residues. The CDR3 loop reads CASSPIAGTGDTEAFF. CDR3 in DNA: TGTGCCAGCAGTCCCATCGCCGGGACAGGGGACACTGAAGCTTTCTTT.

Worth noting for this clonotype: A read error is likely here: a far larger clone is one base away. The chain employs TRBV28 and TRBJ2-3; 13 bases agree with TRBD2. The DNA matches TRBJ2-7 better at its end, which makes the J call doubtful. CDR3 length: 16 residues. Germline V gene lookup returns CDR1 MDHEN and CDR2 SYDVKM. CDR3 sequence reads: CARSLRLAGGSYEQYF. In nucleotides, the CDR3 is TGTGCCCGCAGTTTAAGACTAGCGGGAGGTTCCTACGAGCAGTACTTC.

Ten or more counts support this clonotype. The J gene is TRBJ1-1, the V gene TRBV10-3, with D perhaps matching TRBD1 (6 bases). The CDR3 consists of 13 residues. V gave up 10 bases and J gave up 4 bases, with 16 bases separating them. Looked up from germline, CDR1 is ENHRY and CDR2 is SYGVKD. CDR3 sequence (DNA): TGTGCCACCAGAGCACAGGGAACCACTGAAGCTTTCTTT. It translates to CATRAQGTTEAFF.

Concerning this clonotype itself: This probably arose from a read error, given a far larger clone one base away. This chain uses TRBV28 with TRBJ2-1; a weak D match, TRBD2 (6 bases). Per germline, CDR1 MDHEN and CDR2 SYDVKM. Trimming took off 4 bases at V and 10 bases at J, with 20 bases between the two ends. This CDR3 region has 15 residues. The CDR3 sequence: CASSSPGEMKHEQFF. For the CDR3, the DNA is TGTGCCAGCAGTTCCCCGGGGGAGATGAAGCACGAGCAGTTCTTC.